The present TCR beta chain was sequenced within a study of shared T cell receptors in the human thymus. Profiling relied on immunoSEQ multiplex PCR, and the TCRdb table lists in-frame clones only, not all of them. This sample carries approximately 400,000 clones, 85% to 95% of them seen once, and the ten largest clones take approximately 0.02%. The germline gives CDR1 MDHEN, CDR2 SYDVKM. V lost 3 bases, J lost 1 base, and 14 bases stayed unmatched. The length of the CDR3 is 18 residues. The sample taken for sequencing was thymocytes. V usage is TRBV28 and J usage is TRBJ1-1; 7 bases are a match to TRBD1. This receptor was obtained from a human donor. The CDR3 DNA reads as TGTGCCAGCAGTTTTAGAAAGGGGGCGCGTGGTGAGAACACTGAAGCTTTCTTT. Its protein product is CASSFRKGARGENTEAFF. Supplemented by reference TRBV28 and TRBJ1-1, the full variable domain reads DVKVTQSSRYLVKRTGEKVFLECVQDMDHENMFWYRQDPGLGLRLIYFSYDVKMKEKGDIPEGYSVSREKKERFSLILESASTNQTSMYLCASSFRKGARGENTEAFFGQGTRLTVV.